These 32 T cell receptor beta chains were sequenced from one sample in a study of CD8+ T cells in alopecia areata. After isolation, RNA underwent reverse transcription to generate cDNA as the sequencing template. Data came from immunoSEQ multiplex PCR; TCRdb stores just in-frame clones and leaves some out. This table has 140,000 to 150,000 clones, less than 65% appearing once. Sequencing was done on a sample of CD8+ T cells sorted from blood. All receptors come from a human donor in good health.

This clone was seen more than once but under ten times. The chain recombines TRBV7-9 with TRBJ1-2; TRBD1 might be the D (5 bases). Between the trimmed V and J ends, which lost 10 bases and 8 bases, there was a span of 14 bases. The germline CDR1 and CDR2 sequences are SEHNR and FQNEAQ (reference sequence). The CDR3 is made up of 11 amino acids. The CDR3 coding sequence is TGTGCCACCCGAGCAGGGAAGGGCTACACCTTC. This gives the protein CATRAGKGYTF.

The J gene is TRBJ2-7, the V gene TRBV29-1; 11 positions match TRBD2. Germline values: CDR1 SQVTM, CDR2 ANQGSEA. The CDR3 spans 15 residues. V lost 3 bases, J lost 1 base, and 5 bases stayed unmatched. CDR3 region: CSVDGLAGGSYEQYF. CDR3 DNA sequence: TGCAGCGTTGATGGGCTAGCGGGGGGATCCTACGAGCAGTACTTC.

The rearrangement links TRBV7-2 to TRBJ2-2, with 8 nucleotides matching TRBD2. CDR1 is SGHTA and CDR2 is FQGNSA in the germline V gene. CDR3 length equals 16 residues. Trimming cost V 1 base and J 4 bases; bases outside gene matches: 5. CDR3: CASSLGAGVVTGELFF. CDR3 in DNA: TGTGCCAGCAGCTTAGGAGCGGGAGTTGTCACCGGGGAGCTGTTTTTT.

The J gene is TRBJ2-7, the V gene TRBV27; D perhaps matches TRBD2 (6 bases). Deletions cut 8 bases from V and 2 bases from J, with 10 bases between. Germline CDR1 is MNHEY and CDR2 is SMNVEV (reference sequence). This CDR3 spans 12 amino acids. Written as DNA, the CDR3 is TGTGCCAGCCGCCGGGAGCCCTACGAGCAGTACTTC. Its protein is CASRREPYEQYF.

The CDR3 sequence is CASSSQIGGRGETQYF. The CDR3 region has the DNA TGTGCCAGCAGCTCCCAGATCGGGGGGAGAGGCGAGACCCAGTACTTC. The V and J genes are TRBV13 and TRBJ2-5; 7 nucleotides match TRBD2. Losses at the gene ends were 4 bases for V and 5 bases for J; bases not matched to a gene: 13. This CDR3 contains 16 residues. Germline V lookup: CDR1 PRHDT, CDR2 FYEKMQ (reference sequence).

This clone was recorded a few times. The chain combines TRBV5-6 with TRBJ2-7; possibly TRBD1 for D (5 bases). The CDR3 spans 16 residues. Germline loops: CDR1 SGHDT, CDR2 YYEEEE. V was trimmed by 2 bases and J by 1 base, leaving 16 bases between them. CDR3 coding DNA: TGTGCCAGCAGCTTACCGGGTCGGACAACATCCTACGAGCAGTACTTC. It translates to CASSLPGRTTSYEQYF.

This chain connects TRBV2 to TRBJ1-5; D unresolved. The germline CDR1 and CDR2 sequences are SNHLY and FYNNEI. This CDR3 is 13 amino acids long. The V and J ends lost 7 bases and 5 bases respectively, with 12 bases between them. The CDR3 region is CASNVMEHQPQHF. DNA for the CDR3: TGTGCCAGCAATGTGATGGAACATCAGCCCCAGCATTTT.

This clone was counted only a few times. This chain links TRBV29-1 with TRBJ2-5; 7 bases align to TRBD1. Losses at the gene ends were 1 base for V and 0 bases for J; bases not matched to a gene: 5. Germline V gene sequence: CDR1 SQVTM, CDR2 ANQGSEA. This CDR3 is built from 15 residues. The DNA for the CDR3 is TGCAGCGTTGAAGGGACAGGCATTTACCAAGAGACCCAGTACTTC. This codes for CSVEGTGIYQETQYF.

The J gene is TRBJ2-7, the V gene TRBV5-1; TRBD2 agrees at 14 bases. CDR3 length equals 16 residues. Unmatched junction bases numbered 9, after V lost 6 bases and J lost 4 bases. Germline values: CDR1 SGHRS, CDR2 YFSETQ. CDR3 DNA: TGCGCCAGCACCAAGGCGGGGACTAGCGGGAGTTACGAGCAGTACTTC. Translating it yields CASTKAGTSGSYEQYF.

This clone appeared once. The chain is built from TRBV25-1 and TRBJ2-7; 8 bases are shared with TRBD1. This CDR3 has 14 residues. V lost 3 bases and J lost 0; bases outside the gene matches: 1. CDR1 and CDR2 (germline): MGHDK, SYGVNS. The CDR3 region has the DNA TGTGCCAGCAGTGAGGGACAGGTCTCCTACGAGCAGTACTTC. This encodes CASSEGQVSYEQYF.

The chain is built from TRBV23-1 and TRBJ2-7; D unresolved. TRBV23-1 is designated an ORF whose function remains uncertain. Trimming left V 10 bases short and J 2 bases short, with 24 bases between. CDR3 length: 16 residues. This chain's CDR3 is CATTRGRAPLTYEQYF. CDR3 DNA sequence: TGCGCCACCACCCGAGGCCGCGCGCCGCTGACCTACGAGCAGTACTTC.

V usage is TRBV27 and J usage is TRBJ2-7, with TRBD2 matching 7 bases. The length of the CDR3 is 13 residues. CDR1 and CDR2 (germline): MNHEY, SMNVEV (reference sequence). V dropped 5 bases and J dropped 7; count of bases not matched to a gene: 8. The CDR3 DNA is TGTGCCAGCAGTGAACGGGACTACCTGGAGCAGTACTTC. It is translated as CASSERDYLEQYF.

This clone is a singleton in its sample. V and J are TRBV30 and TRBJ1-1; D gene unclear. This CDR3 region has 13 residues. From germline, CDR1 is GTSNPN and CDR2 SVGIG (reference sequence). V was cut by 0 bases and J by 1 base, with 6 bases left in between. The CDR3 DNA reads TGTGCCTGGAGTGTTTTCGGGAACACTGAAGCTTTCTTT. Translated: CAWSVFGNTEAFF.

A few counts support this clone. This chain joins TRBV6-6 and TRBJ1-1; tentatively, D is TRBD1 (5 bases). CDR3 length: 14 residues. Germline-derived CDR1 and CDR2 are MNHNY and SVGAGI (reference sequence). Trimming took 1 base from V and 4 from J, leaving 10 bases between them. CDR3 loop: CASSYWGTSTEAFF. DNA for the CDR3: TGTGCCAGCAGTTACTGGGGGACCAGCACTGAAGCTTTCTTT.

The chain combines TRBV2 with TRBJ2-2; D gene uncertain. Germline V gene sequence: CDR1 SNHLY, CDR2 FYNNEI. There are 14 residues in the CDR3. V gave up 8 bases and J gave up 2 bases, with 12 bases separating them. This chain's CDR3 is CASDPGGNTGELFF. CDR3 DNA: TGTGCCAGCGACCCCGGCGGAAACACCGGGGAGCTGTTTTTT.

The chain employs TRBV27 and TRBJ1-2; D is ambiguous. The CDR3 sequence is 16 residues long. Trimming removed 4 bases from V and 4 bases from J, with 19 bases in between. Per the germline V gene, CDR1 is MNHEY and CDR2 is SMNVEV (reference sequence). The CDR3 is CASSSTAPPSLYGYTF. As DNA, the CDR3 is TGTGCCAGCAGTTCCACCGCCCCCCCTAGTCTCTATGGCTACACCTTC.

V usage is TRBV29-1 and J usage is TRBJ2-7; D gene ambiguous. Germline V lookup: CDR1 SQVTM, CDR2 ANQGSEA. Trimming removed 4 bases from V and 5 bases from J, with 9 bases in between. The CDR3 spans 11 residues. The CDR3 DNA sequence: TGCAGCGTTGTTCGCAGGCACGAGCAGTACTTC. Amino acids: CSVVRRHEQYF.

This clone came up many times. The rearrangement links TRBV6-1 to TRBJ2-1, with D possibly matching TRBD2 (6 bases). Trimming cost V 4 bases and J 15 bases, with 16 bases left between them. The CDR3 sequence is 12 residues long. Germline lookup yields CDR1 MNHNS and CDR2 SASEGT. The CDR3: CASSGSGSDRFF. CDR3 bases: TGTGCCAGCAGTGGAAGCGGGTCTGACCGGTTCTTC.

The chain couples TRBV29-1 to TRBJ2-1; 9 nucleotides line up with TRBD2. V lost 4 bases, J lost 5 bases, and 6 bases stayed unmatched. This CDR3 has 14 amino acids. Germline V lookup: CDR1 SQVTM, CDR2 ANQGSEA. The CDR3 spells CSVVGVAGDNEQFF. CDR3 coding DNA: TGCAGCGTTGTAGGGGTAGCGGGAGACAATGAGCAGTTCTTC.

The V gene is TRBV4-1, the J gene TRBJ2-4; TRBD2 might be the D (6 bases). The germline CDR1 and CDR2 sequences are MGHRA and YSYEKL. The CDR3 spans 15 residues. V was trimmed by 1 base and J by 0 bases, leaving 7 bases between them. The CDR3 loop reads CASSQGEEAKNIQYF. The CDR3 DNA follows: TGCGCCAGCAGCCAAGGGGAGGAAGCCAAAAACATTCAGTACTTC.

This clone occurred a few times. The rearrangement uses TRBV29-1 and TRBJ2-3; TRBD2 is a possible D gene (6 bases). Trimming left V 1 base short and J 3 bases short, with 8 bases between. The CDR3 consists of 13 residues. Germline CDR1 SQVTM, CDR2 ANQGSEA. The CDR3 loop reads CSVEASATDTQYF. The CDR3 DNA is TGCAGCGTTGAAGCTAGCGCGACAGATACGCAGTATTTT.

This clone appeared many times. This rearrangement joins TRBV18 to TRBJ2-5, with TRBD2 identical over 8 bases. The CDR3 is 15 amino acids. V lost 3 bases and J lost 6; bases outside the gene matches: 9. Germline CDR1 is KGHSH and CDR2 is LQKENI. The CDR3 region has the DNA TGTGCCAGCTCACCTACTCATAGCGGGGAACAGACCCAGTACTTC. It is translated as CASSPTHSGEQTQYF. The complete variable domain, with remaining parts taken from reference TRBV18 and TRBJ2-5, reads NAGVMQNPRHLVRRRGQEARLRCSPMKGHSHVYWYRQLPEEGLKFMVYLQKENIIDESGMPKERFSAEFPKEGPSILRIQQVVRGDSAAYFCASSPTHSGEQTQYFGPGTRLLVL.

This clone was seen only once. The CDR3 region has the DNA TGTGCCAGCAGCTTAGAGTCCGGGTCCTACAATGAGCAGTTCTTC. Translation gives CASSLESGSYNEQFF. V gene TRBV7-9 combines with J gene TRBJ2-1; D gene unclear. Trimming removed 1 base from V and 1 base from J, with 8 bases in between. This CDR3 comprises 15 residues. CDR1 SEHNR and CDR2 FQNEAQ come from the germline V gene (reference sequence). Complete variable domain (other parts from reference TRBV7-9 and TRBJ2-1): DTGVSQNPRHKITKRGQNVTFRCDPISEHNRLYWYRQTLGQGPEFLTYFQNEAQLEKSRLLSDRFSAERPKGSFSTLEIQRTEQGDSAMYLCASSLESGSYNEQFFGPGTRLTVL.

The CDR3 DNA is TGTGCCAGCAGCGTAGAAGGGCCCAAGTTCTTC. Its translation: CASSVEGPKFF. The rearrangement links TRBV9 to TRBJ2-1; no definite D call. CDR1 is SGDLS, CDR2 YYNGEE, per germline. The CDR3 loop spans 11 amino acids. Trimming cost V 0 bases and J 14 bases, with 9 bases left between them.

The genes are TRBV13 and TRBJ1-1; no firm D call. The germline gives CDR1 PRHDT, CDR2 FYEKMQ (reference sequence). The V and J ends lost 4 bases and 0 bases respectively, with 12 bases between them. CDR3 length equals 15 residues. In DNA form, the CDR3 reads TGTGCCAGCAGCTCCCTGGGTCAGATGAACACTGAAGCTTTCTTT. Protein sequence: CASSSLGQMNTEAFF.

This clone was counted between two and nine times. V is TRBV6-5 and J is TRBJ2-7; 9 positions match TRBD1. Trimming at V came to 0 bases and at J to 3 bases, leaving 3 bases not matched to a gene. Germline lookup yields CDR1 MNHEY and CDR2 SVGAGI. CDR3 size: 15 residues. CDR3 DNA: TGTGCCAGCAGTTACTCTGGGACAGGGTTCTACGAGCAGTACTTC. Translating it yields CASSYSGTGFYEQYF.

This chain uses TRBV7-2 with TRBJ2-5; D ambiguous. This CDR3 region has 11 residues. V shed 1 base and J shed 10 bases, with 7 bases lying between them. Germline CDR1 and CDR2: SGHTA and FQGNSA. The CDR3 here is CASSLGYDQYF. The CDR3 nucleotides are TGTGCCAGCAGCTTAGGTTATGACCAGTACTTC.

This clone appeared a few times. This rearrangement joins TRBV5-6 to TRBJ2-7; D tentatively fits TRBD1 or TRBD2 (5 bases each). The V gene's germline CDR1 is SGHDT and CDR2 YYEEEE. The CDR3 runs 14 residues. Trimming took off 3 bases at V and 2 bases at J, with 12 bases between the two ends. The CDR3 reads CASSSRDGAYEQYF. CDR3 nucleotide sequence: TGTGCCAGCAGCTCCCGGGACGGTGCCTACGAGCAGTACTTC.

Regarding this clone: The same CDR3 arises from other DNA sequences in this sample as well. The V gene is TRBV27, the J gene TRBJ2-7; unclear D gene. The germline V gene encodes CDR1 MNHEY and CDR2 SMNVEV (reference sequence). The CDR3 totals 10 residues. V lost 3 bases to trimming and J lost 7 bases, with 4 bases between them. CDR3 loop: CASSLREQYF. DNA for the CDR3: TGTGCCAGCAGTTTGAGGGAGCAGTACTTC.

This chain connects TRBV27 to TRBJ2-5; no clear D gene. CDR3 length: 14 amino acids. CDR1 is MNHEY and CDR2 is SMNVEV in the germline V gene (reference sequence). V shed 5 bases and J shed 5 bases, with 15 bases lying between them. The CDR3 spells CASSPPWSSETQYF. The CDR3 region has the DNA TGTGCCAGCAGTCCCCCATGGTCCAGCGAGACCCAGTACTTC.

The table lists this clone with a few counts. The chain has TRBV14 and TRBJ1-4; 12 nucleotides align to TRBD1. The V gene's germline CDR1 is SGHDN and CDR2 FVKESK. With 4 bases clipped from V and 7 bases from J, the junction kept 13 bases outside the gene matches. The CDR3 consists of 18 residues. The DNA of the CDR3 is TGTGCCAGCAGCCGTCTAAAGGGACAGGGGGCGTTGGGTGAAAAACTGTTTTTT. Protein sequence: CASSRLKGQGALGEKLFF.

The J gene is TRBJ2-7, the V gene TRBV5-6, with TRBD1 as a possible D gene (6 bases). Germline assignment: CDR1 SGHDT and CDR2 YYEEEE. The CDR3 sequence is 13 residues long. The ends were cut back, 7 bases at V and 2 bases at J, with 13 bases in the middle. The CDR3 region has the DNA TGTGCCAGCGAGGGGGATATGCCCTACGAGCAGTACTTC. Its protein product is CASEGDMPYEQYF.